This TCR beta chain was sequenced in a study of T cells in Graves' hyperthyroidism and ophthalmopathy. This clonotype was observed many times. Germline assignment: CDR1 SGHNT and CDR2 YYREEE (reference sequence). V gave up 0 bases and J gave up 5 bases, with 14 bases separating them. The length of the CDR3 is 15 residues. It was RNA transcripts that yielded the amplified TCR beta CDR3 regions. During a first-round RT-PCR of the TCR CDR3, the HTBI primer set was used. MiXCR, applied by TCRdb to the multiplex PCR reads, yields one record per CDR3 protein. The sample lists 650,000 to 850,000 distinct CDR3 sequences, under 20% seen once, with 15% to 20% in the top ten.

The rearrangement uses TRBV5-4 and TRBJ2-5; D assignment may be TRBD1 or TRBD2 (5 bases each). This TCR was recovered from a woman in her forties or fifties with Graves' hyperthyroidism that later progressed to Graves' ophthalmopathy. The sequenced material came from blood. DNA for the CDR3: TGTGCCAGCAGCTTGGATGCCGCCAGGGAGGAGACCCAGTACTTC. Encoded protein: CASSLDAAREETQYF.